This TCR beta chain is from a study of blood T cell repertoires in COVID-19. Study overall: Acute and convalescent COVID-19 samples came from the United States, Italy and Spain. Nucleic acid was either cDNA or gDNA, and it came from T cells, B-cell-depleted T cells, or PBMCs.

Authors' processing steps: Quantification of nucleated cells was approximated via reference gene primer amplification. The data were produced by immunoSEQ multiplex PCR, yet TCRdb's version contains in-frame clones alone and is incomplete. V and J calls plus clone size are reproduced from that table; the DNA served to infer D and trimming. This repertoire shows approximately 290,000 clones, 70% to 85% found once; its top ten account for about 0.9%. Per germline, CDR1 MNHEY and CDR2 SVGEGT. Trimming took 0 bases from V and 5 from J, leaving 11 bases between them. This CDR3 contains 15 residues. Seattle patient enrollment occurred during active infection, with longitudinal follow-up thereafter.

The clonotype comes from a human donor with COVID-19, enrolled during active disease. The donor label of this sample is uncertain. Sequencing was performed on peripheral blood. V gene TRBV6-2 or TRBV6-3 combines with J gene TRBJ2-1; perhaps TRBD1 as D (6 bases). The chain's CDR3 is CASSYSFGGNNEQFF. In nucleotides, the CDR3 is TGTGCCAGCAGTTACTCGTTTGGGGGCAACAATGAGCAGTTCTTC.